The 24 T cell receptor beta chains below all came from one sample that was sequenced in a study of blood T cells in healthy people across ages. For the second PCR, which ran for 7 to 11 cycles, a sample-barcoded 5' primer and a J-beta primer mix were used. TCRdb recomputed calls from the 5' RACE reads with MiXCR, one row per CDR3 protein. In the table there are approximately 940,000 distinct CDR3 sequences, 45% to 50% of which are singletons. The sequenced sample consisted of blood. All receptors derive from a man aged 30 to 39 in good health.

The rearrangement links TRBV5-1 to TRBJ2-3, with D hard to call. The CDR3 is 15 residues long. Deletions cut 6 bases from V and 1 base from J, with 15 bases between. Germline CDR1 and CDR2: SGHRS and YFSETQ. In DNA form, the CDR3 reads TGCGCCAGCACCCTGAGGTCCAGCGGCACAGATACGCAGTATTTT. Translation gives CASTLRSSGTDTQYF.

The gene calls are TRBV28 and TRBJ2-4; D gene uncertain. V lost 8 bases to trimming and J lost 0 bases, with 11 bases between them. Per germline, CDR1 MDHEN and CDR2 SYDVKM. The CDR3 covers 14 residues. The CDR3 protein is CASAFNLAKNIQYF. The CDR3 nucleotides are TGTGCCAGCGCCTTTAACCTAGCCAAAAACATTCAGTACTTC.

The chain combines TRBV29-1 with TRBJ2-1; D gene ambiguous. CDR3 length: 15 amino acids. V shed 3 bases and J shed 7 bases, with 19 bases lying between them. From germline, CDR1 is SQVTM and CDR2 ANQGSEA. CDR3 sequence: CSVDWSPQQLNEQFF. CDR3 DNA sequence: TGCAGCGTTGATTGGTCCCCCCAACAGCTAAATGAGCAGTTCTTC.

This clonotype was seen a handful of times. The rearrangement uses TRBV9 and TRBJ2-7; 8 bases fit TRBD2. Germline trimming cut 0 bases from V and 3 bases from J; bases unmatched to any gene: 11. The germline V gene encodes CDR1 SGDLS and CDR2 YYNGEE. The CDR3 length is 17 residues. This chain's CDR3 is CASSVGTGLDSGYEQYF. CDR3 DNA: TGTGCCAGCAGCGTAGGTACGGGACTAGATTCGGGCTACGAGCAGTACTTC. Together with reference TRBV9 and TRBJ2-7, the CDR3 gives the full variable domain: DSGVTQTPKHLITATGQRVTLRCSPRSGDLSVYWYQQSLDQGLQFLIQYYNGEERAKGNILERFSAQQFPDLHSELNLSSLELGDSALYFCASSVGTGLDSGYEQYFGPGTRLTVT.

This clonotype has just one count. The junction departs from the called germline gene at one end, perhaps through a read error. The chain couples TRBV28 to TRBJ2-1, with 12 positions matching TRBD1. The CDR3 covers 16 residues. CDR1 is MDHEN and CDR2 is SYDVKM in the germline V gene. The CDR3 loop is CAGSLIGTGGIDEQFF. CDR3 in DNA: TGCGCCGGCAGTTTAATCGGGACAGGGGGCATCGATGAGCAGTTCTTC.

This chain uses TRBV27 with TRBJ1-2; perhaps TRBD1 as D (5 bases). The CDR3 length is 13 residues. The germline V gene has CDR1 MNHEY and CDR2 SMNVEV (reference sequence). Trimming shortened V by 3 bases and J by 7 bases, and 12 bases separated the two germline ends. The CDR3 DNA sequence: TGTGCCAGCAGTTTCAGGGAATCAGGTGGCTACACCTTC. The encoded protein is CASSFRESGGYTF.

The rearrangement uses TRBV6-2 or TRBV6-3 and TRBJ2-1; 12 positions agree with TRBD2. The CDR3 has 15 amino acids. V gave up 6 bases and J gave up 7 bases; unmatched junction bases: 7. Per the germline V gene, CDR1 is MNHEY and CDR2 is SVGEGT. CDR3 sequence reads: CASRKTSGGQNEQFF. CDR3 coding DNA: TGTGCCAGCAGGAAGACTAGCGGGGGCCAAAATGAGCAGTTCTTC.

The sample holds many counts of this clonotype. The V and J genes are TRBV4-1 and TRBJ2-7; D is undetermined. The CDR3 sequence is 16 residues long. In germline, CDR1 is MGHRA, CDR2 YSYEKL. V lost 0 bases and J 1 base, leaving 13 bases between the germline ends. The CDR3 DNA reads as TGCGCCAGCAGCCAAGATCCCCTGGCCACATCCTACGAGCAGTACTTC. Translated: CASSQDPLATSYEQYF.

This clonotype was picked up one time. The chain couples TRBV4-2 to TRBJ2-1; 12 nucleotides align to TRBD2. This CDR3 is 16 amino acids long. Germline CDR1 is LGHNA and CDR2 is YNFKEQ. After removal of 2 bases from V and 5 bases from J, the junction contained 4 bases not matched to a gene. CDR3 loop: CASSQLAGGANNEQFF. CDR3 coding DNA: TGTGCCAGCAGCCAACTAGCGGGGGGGGCAAACAATGAGCAGTTCTTC.

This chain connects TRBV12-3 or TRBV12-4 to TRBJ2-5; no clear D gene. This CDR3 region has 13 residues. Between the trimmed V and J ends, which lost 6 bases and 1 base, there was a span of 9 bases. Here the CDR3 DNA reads TGTGCCAGCAGGCGTAATACCCAAGAGACCCAGTACTTC. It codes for CASRRNTQETQYF.

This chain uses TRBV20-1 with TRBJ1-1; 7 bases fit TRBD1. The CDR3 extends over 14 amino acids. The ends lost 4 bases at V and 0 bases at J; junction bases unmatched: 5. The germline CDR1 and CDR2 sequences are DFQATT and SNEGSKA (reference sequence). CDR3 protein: CSANRGDMNTEAFF. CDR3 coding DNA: TGCAGTGCTAACAGGGGAGATATGAACACTGAAGCTTTCTTT.

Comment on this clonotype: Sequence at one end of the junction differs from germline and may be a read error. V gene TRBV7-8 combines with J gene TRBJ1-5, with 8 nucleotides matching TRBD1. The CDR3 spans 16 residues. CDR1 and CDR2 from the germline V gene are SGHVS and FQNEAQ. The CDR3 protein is CASNLGTGGSNQPQHF. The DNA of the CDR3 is TGTGCCAGCAACTTAGGGACAGGAGGGAGCAATCAGCCCCAGCATTTT.

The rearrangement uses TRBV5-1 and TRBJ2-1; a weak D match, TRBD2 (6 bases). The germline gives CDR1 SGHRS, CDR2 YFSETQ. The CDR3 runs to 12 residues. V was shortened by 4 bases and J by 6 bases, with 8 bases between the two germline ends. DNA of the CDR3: TGCGCCAGCAGCGGAGGGGTCAATGAGCAGTTCTTC. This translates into CASSGGVNEQFF.

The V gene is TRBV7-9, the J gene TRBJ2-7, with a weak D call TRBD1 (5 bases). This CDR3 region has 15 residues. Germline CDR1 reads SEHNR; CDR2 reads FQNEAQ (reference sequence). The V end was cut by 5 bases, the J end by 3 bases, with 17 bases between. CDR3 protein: CASSATGARDYEQYF. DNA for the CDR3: TGTGCCAGCAGCGCCACAGGCGCCAGAGACTACGAGCAGTACTTC.

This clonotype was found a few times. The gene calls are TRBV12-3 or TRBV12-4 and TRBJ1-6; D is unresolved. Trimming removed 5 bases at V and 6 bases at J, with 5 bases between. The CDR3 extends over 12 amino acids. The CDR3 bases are TGTGCCAGCAGTCCCGTTAATTCACCCCTCCACTTT. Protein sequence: CASSPVNSPLHF.

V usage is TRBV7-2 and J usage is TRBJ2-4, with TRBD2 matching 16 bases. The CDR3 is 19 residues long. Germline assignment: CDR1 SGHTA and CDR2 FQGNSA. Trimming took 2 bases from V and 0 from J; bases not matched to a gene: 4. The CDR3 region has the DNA TGTGCCAGCAGCTTACTGGGACTAGCGGGGGGGATAGCCAAAAACATTCAGTACTTC. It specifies CASSLLGLAGGIAKNIQYF.

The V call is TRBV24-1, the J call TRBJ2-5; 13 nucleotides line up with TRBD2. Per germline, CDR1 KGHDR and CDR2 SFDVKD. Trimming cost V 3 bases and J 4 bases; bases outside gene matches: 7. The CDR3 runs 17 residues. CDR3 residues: CATSDLGLAGDIETQYF. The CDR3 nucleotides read TGTGCCACCAGTGATCTAGGACTAGCGGGGGATATAGAGACCCAGTACTTC.

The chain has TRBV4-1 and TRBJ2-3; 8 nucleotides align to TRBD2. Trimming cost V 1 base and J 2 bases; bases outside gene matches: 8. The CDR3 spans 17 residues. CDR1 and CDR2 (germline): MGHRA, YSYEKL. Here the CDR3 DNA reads TGCGCCAGCAGCCAAGGAACGGGGGGGCTGGACACAGATACGCAGTATTTT. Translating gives CASSQGTGGLDTDTQYF.

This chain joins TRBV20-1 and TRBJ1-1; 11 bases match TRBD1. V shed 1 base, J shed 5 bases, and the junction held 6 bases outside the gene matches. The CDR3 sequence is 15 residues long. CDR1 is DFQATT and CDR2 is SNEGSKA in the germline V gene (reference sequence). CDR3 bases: TGCAGTGCTAGAGGGCTTGGGACAGGGGGAACTGAAGCTTTCTTT. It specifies CSARGLGTGGTEAFF.

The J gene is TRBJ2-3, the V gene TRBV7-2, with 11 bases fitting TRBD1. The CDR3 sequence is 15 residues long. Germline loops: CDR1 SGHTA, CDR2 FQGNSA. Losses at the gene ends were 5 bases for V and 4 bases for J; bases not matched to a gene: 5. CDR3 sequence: CASSGRTGGADTQYF. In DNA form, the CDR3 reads TGTGCCAGCAGCGGGAGGACAGGGGGCGCAGATACGCAGTATTTT.

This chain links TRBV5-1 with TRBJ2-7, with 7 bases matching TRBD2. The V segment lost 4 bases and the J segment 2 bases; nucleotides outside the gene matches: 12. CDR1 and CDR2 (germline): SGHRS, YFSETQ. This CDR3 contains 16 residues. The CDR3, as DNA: TGCGCCAGCAGCCTGACGACTAGCTCCTATGCCTACGAGCAGTACTTC. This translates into CASSLTTSSYAYEQYF.

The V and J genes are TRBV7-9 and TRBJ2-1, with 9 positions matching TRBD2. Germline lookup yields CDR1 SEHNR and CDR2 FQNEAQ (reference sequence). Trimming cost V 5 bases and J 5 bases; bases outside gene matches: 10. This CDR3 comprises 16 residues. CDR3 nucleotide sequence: TGTGCCAGCAGCAATAGGCGGGGGGGCGTGGACAATGAGCAGTTCTTC. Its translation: CASSNRRGGVDNEQFF.

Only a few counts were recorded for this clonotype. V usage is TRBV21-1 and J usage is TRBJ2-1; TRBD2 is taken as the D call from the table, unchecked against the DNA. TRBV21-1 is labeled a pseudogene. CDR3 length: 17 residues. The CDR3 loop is CASSKVGGEISYNEQFF. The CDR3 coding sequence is TGTGCCAGCAGCAAAGTTGGCGGGGAAATCTCCTACAATGAGCAGTTCTTC.

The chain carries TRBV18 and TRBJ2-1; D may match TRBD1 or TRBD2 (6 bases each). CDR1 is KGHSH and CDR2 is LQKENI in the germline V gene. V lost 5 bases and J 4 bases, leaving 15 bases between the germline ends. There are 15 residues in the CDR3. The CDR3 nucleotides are TGTGCCAGCTCAACTCGGGGGCAAAGGTACAATGAGCAGTTCTTC. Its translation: CASSTRGQRYNEQFF. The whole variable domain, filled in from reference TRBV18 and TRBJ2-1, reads NAGVMQNPRHLVRRRGQEARLRCSPMKGHSHVYWYRQLPEEGLKFMVYLQKENIIDESGMPKERFSAEFPKEGPSILRIQQVVRGDSAAYFCASSTRGQRYNEQFFGPGTRLTVL.